This TCR beta chain was observed in a study of Ad26.COV2.S vaccination and SARS-CoV-2 variants. Overall study: Ad26.COV2.S shots went into the muscle once or twice, 56 days apart. General study results and limits: Assessments of TCR breadth and depth may have underestimated the total T cell responses. While placebo recipients had lower spike-specific TCR breadth, vaccine recipients had more.

This clone has more than one count but fewer than ten. No antigen is known for it. TCRdb keeps only in-frame clones here, not all; method: immunoSEQ multiplex PCR. This sample has roughly 400,000 clones, with 75% to 90% found just once. Treatment denoted: some 20 received Ad26.COV2.S at low or high dose, single or two shots; about 5 received placebo; per-sample allocation not given. Collection of samples fell on day 63 after the first vaccine or placebo injection. A Boston adult aged 18-55 years was the donor. The germline gives CDR1 SEHNR, CDR2 FQNEAQ (reference sequence). The CDR3 is 13 amino acids. V was shortened by 6 bases and J by 4 bases, with 10 bases between the two germline ends.

This TCR came from a person between 18 and 60 years old who received the Ad26.COV2.S COVID-19 vaccine or a placebo. The gene calls are TRBV7-9 and TRBJ1-3, with D uncertain. The sample was peripheral blood, taken in a trial of Ad26.COV2.S vaccine versus placebo. The CDR3 here is CASSSREGNTIYF. In nucleotides, the CDR3 is TGTGCCAGCAGTTCCCGGGAAGGAAACACCATATATTTT.